The 12 T cell receptor beta chains in this list originate from one sample, sequenced in a study of blood T cell repertoires in COVID-19 (dated by TCRdb to about 2020). The receptor library was made with the immunoSEQ multiplex PCR assay. TCRdb provides this immuneACCESS table in a form limited to in-frame rearrangements. Some clones are lacking; in checked studies, under half of them reflect an unresolved V gene, and why the rest are absent is not known. The table for this sample lists 200,000 to 250,000 clones; around 90% of them were counted only once. The top ten clones comprise about 1.5% of the sample. Source material: peripheral blood. All receptors come from a man aged 18 to 30 with active or convalescent COVID-19.

This rearrangement joins TRBV11-3 to TRBJ1-1; no clear D gene. The CDR3 covers 13 residues. In germline, CDR1 is SGHNT, CDR2 YENEEA. Trimming pared 5 bases from V and 2 bases from J, leaving 9 bases between. The CDR3 here is CASSEGGNTEAFF. The CDR3 nucleotides are TGTGCCAGCAGCGAGGGCGGTAACACTGAAGCTTTCTTT.

The CDR3 region is CASSISSGNGEQFF. CDR3 nucleotides: TGTGCCAGTAGTATCTCCTCGGGAAACGGTGAGCAGTTCTTC. V gene TRBV19 combines with J gene TRBJ2-1, with D possibly TRBD2 on 5 matching bases. Deletions cut 3 bases from V and 9 bases from J, with 15 bases between. The CDR3 loop spans 14 amino acids. Germline CDR1 reads LNHDA; CDR2 reads SQIVND (reference sequence).

The chain has TRBV3-1 (or the pseudogene TRBV3-2) and TRBJ1-4, with 8 bases matching TRBD1. The trim removed 6 bases at V and 3 bases at J, leaving 6 bases unmatched. This CDR3 has 15 amino acids. Germline CDR1 LGHDT, CDR2 YNNKEL (reference sequence). CDR3 coding DNA: TGTGCCAGCAGTCCAGACAGGGGTGCTAATGAAAAACTGTTTTTT. Protein sequence: CASSPDRGANEKLFF.

This clone was seen just once. The CDR3 loop reads CATSDRTSGSDTDTQYF. CDR3 coding DNA: TGTGCCACCAGTGACCGGACTAGCGGGAGTGACACAGATACGCAGTATTTT. V is TRBV24-1 and J is TRBJ2-3; 13 positions match TRBD2. With 4 bases clipped from V and 2 bases from J, the junction kept 5 bases outside the gene matches. CDR1 is KGHDR and CDR2 is SFDVKD in the germline V gene. The CDR3 sequence is 17 residues long.

The chain has TRBV6-1 and TRBJ1-2; D remains ambiguous. The V end lost 1 base, the J end lost 4 bases, and 10 bases lay between the germline ends. The CDR3 contains 14 residues. Germline V gene data show CDR1 as MNHNS and CDR2 as SASEGT. The CDR3 DNA sequence: TGTGCCAGCAGTGAAGGTTTGGCGGGCTATGGCTACACCTTC. Translation gives CASSEGLAGYGYTF.

V gene TRBV24-1 combines with J gene TRBJ2-3; 8 nucleotides agree with TRBD2. Trimming cost V 3 bases and J 6 bases; bases outside gene matches: 10. The CDR3 runs to 16 residues. Germline V CDR1 and CDR2: KGHDR, SFDVKD. CDR3: CATSDPSGRGADTQYF. In nucleotides, the CDR3 is TGTGCCACCAGTGATCCGAGCGGGAGAGGGGCTGATACGCAGTATTTT.

V is TRBV9 and J is TRBJ2-5; a weak D match, TRBD1 (6 bases). The germline gives CDR1 SGDLS, CDR2 YYNGEE. Trimming took 4 bases from V and 3 from J, leaving 19 bases between them. This CDR3 has 16 residues. CDR3 region: CASSPGTKKQKETQYF. The CDR3 DNA reads as TGTGCCAGCAGCCCCGGGACAAAGAAACAAAAAGAGACCCAGTACTTC. The variable domain in full, completed from reference TRBV9 and TRBJ2-5, reads DSGVTQTPKHLITATGQRVTLRCSPRSGDLSVYWYQQSLDQGLQFLIQYYNGEERAKGNILERFSAQQFPDLHSELNLSSLELGDSALYFCASSPGTKKQKETQYFGPGTRLLVL.

The V call is TRBV12-3 or TRBV12-4, the J call TRBJ1-6; no clear D gene. V was cut by 8 bases and J by 4 bases, with 6 bases left in between. The CDR3 runs to 12 residues. CDR3 protein: CASQTYNSPLHF. DNA for the CDR3: TGTGCCAGCCAGACATATAATTCACCCCTCCACTTT.

The chain carries TRBV30 and TRBJ2-3, with D tentatively TRBD1 (7 bases). Trimming removed 5 bases at V and 6 bases at J, with 21 bases between. The CDR3 runs to 15 residues. From germline, CDR1 is GTSNPN and CDR2 SVGIG (reference sequence). CDR3 sequence (DNA): TGTGCCTGGCAGGGGGGCAGTTCGGCCGTGGATACGCAGTATTTT. Amino acid sequence: CAWQGGSSAVDTQYF.

The chain couples TRBV5-1 to TRBJ2-1; 9 nucleotides line up with TRBD2. The V gene's germline CDR1 is SGHRS and CDR2 YFSETQ. This CDR3 has 16 residues. J gave up 2 bases and V 1 base, and 4 bases lay outside the gene matches. The CDR3: CASSLYSSGTYNEQFF. The CDR3 nucleotides read TGCGCCAGCAGCTTGTATTCTAGCGGGACCTACAATGAGCAGTTCTTC.

The chain joins TRBV20-1 to TRBJ1-2; no clear D gene. V lost 2 bases, J lost 9 bases, and 10 bases lay in between. Germline V gene data show CDR1 as DFQATT and CDR2 as SNEGSKA (reference sequence). The CDR3 length is 11 residues. The CDR3 region is CSARWAGSYTF. CDR3 nucleotides: TGCAGTGCTAGATGGGCCGGGAGCTACACCTTC.

The rearrangement links TRBV30 to TRBJ2-1; 9 nucleotides line up with TRBD2. The germline V gene encodes CDR1 GTSNPN and CDR2 SVGIG (reference sequence). The CDR3 runs 16 residues. The J segment lost 9 bases and the V segment lost 3 bases, leaving 15 bases of the junction unmatched. CDR3 sequence (DNA): TGTGCCTGGAGGGGGGTAGCGGGAGCGGCATGGGTTGAGCAGTTCTTC. Protein: CAWRGVAGAAWVEQFF. Based on the CDR3 plus reference TRBV30 and TRBJ2-1, the full variable domain is SQTIHQWPATLVQPVGSPLSLECTVEGTSNPNLYWYRQAAGRGLQLLFYSVGIGQISSEVPQNLSASRPQDRQFILSSKKLLLSDSGFYLCAWRGVAGAAWVEQFFGPGTRLTVL.